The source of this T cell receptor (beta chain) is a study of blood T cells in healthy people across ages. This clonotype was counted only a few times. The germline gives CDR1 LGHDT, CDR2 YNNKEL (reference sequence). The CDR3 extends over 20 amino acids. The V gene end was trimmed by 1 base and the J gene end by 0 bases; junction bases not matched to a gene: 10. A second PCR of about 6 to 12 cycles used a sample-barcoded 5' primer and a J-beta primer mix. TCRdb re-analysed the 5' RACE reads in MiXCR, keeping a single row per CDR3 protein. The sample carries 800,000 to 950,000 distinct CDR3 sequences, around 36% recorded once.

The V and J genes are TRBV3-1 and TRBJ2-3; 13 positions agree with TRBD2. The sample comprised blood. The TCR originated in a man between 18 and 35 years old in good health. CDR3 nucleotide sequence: TGTGCCAGCAGCCAAGGCTTACTAGCGGGGGGGCACTCTAGCACAGATACGCAGTATTTT. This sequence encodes CASSQGLLAGGHSSTDTQYF.